This T cell receptor (beta chain) stems from a study of a mutant IDH1 vaccine in newly diagnosed glioma. Overall study: Treatment recipients were approximately 60% male and 37.5% female, and their mean age was about 39 years. Pretreatment consisted of radiotherapy, temozolomide, or both, with most receiving both.

Regarding time point: week 23, last vaccination. Vaccine doses each comprised 300 ug of mutant IDH1 20-mer peptide, with topical imiquimod. TCRdb keeps only in-frame clones here, not all; method: immunoSEQ multiplex PCR. The repertoire holds over 25,000 clones, approximately 87% seen once, with 2% to 3% in the top ten. Study-wide results and limits: A vaccine-induced immune response developed in approximately 94% of the patients.

To note about this clone: The antigen is not known.

The CDR3 covers 15 residues. Germline V CDR1 and CDR2: MGHRA, YSYEKL. The V gene end was trimmed by 0 bases and the J gene end by 3 bases; junction bases not matched to a gene: 3. This specimen consisted of PBMCs, obtained from a glioma patient whose treatment included an IDH1 peptide vaccine. The V gene is TRBV4-1, the J gene TRBJ2-3; TRBD2 aligns across 7 bases. The clonotype was recovered from a man aged 35-49 years with glioma. CDR3 region: CASSQDGSGTDTQYF. The DNA for the CDR3 is TGCGCCAGCAGCCAAGATGGTAGCGGGACAGATACGCAGTATTTT.